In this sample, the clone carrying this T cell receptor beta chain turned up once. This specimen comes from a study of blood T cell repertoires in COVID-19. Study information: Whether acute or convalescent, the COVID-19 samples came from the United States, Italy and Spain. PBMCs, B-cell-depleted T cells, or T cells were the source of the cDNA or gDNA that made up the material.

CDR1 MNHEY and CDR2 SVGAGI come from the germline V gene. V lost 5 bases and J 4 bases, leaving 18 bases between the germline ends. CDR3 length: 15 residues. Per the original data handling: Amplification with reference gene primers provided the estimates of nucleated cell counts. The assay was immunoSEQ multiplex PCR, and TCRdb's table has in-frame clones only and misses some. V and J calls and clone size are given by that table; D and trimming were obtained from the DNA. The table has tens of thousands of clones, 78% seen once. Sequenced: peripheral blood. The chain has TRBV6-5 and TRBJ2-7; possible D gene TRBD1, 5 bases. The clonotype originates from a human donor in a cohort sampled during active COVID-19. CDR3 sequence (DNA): TGTGCCAGCAGTAGCTCCGGCACAGGAGTTTACGAGCAGTACTTC. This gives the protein CASSSSGTGVYEQYF.